One sample yielded the 2 T cell receptor beta chains listed below, sequenced in a study of shared clonotypes between healthy human individuals. Naive CD8 cells lacked CD45RO and underwent positive selection for CCR7, leaving out terminally differentiated effector memory CD45RA+ cells. Profiled with immunoSEQ multiplex PCR; TCRdb holds only in-frame clones, not every one. There are around 700,000 clones in the sample; about 91% occur only once, and nearly 25% lies in the top ten. Sequencing was carried out using naive CD8+ T cells sorted from blood. The receptors derive from a man aged 25-40 years in good health.

This rearrangement joins TRBV5-4 to TRBJ2-7; 7 bases agree with TRBD1. The V segment lost 4 bases and the J segment 2 bases; nucleotides outside the gene matches: 6. The CDR3 consists of 14 residues. Germline V gene lookup returns CDR1 SGHNT and CDR2 YYREEE (reference sequence). The CDR3 DNA follows: TGTGCCAGCAGCGCCGGGACAGCAACCTACGAGCAGTACTTC. This translates into CASSAGTATYEQYF.

The rearrangement uses TRBV30 and TRBJ1-2; D possibly corresponds to TRBD1 (6 bases). V was cut by 0 bases and J by 6 bases, with 8 bases left in between. CDR3 length: 12 amino acids. Germline CDR1 and CDR2: GTSNPN and SVGIG (reference sequence). CDR3 nucleotides: TGTGCCTGGAGTGTAGGGGGTAATGGCTACACCTTC. This translates into CAWSVGGNGYTF.